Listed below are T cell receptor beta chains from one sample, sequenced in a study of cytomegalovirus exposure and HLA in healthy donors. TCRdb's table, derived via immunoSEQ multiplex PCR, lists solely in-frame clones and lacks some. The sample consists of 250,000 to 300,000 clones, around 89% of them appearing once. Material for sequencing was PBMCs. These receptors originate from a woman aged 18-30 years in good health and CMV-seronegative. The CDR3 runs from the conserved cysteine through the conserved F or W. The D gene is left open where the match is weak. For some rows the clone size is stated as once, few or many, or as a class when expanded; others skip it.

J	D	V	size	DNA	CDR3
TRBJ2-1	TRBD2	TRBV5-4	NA	TGTGCCAGCAGCACGGGACTAGCGGGGGGTTACAATGAGCAGTTCTTC	CASSTGLAGGYNEQFF
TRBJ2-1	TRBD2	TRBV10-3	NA	TGTGCCATCAGTTGGACCTCCCGGGAGGATGAGCAGTTCTTC	CAISWTSREDEQFF
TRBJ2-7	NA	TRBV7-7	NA	TGTGCTAGCAGGGTAACAGGGCCCTCCTACGAGCAGTACTTC	CASRVTGPSYEQYF
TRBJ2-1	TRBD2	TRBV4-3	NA	TGCGCCAGCAGACCAGCAGCGGGGGGGCCTGCGTATGAGCAGTTCTTC	CASRPAAGGPAYEQFF
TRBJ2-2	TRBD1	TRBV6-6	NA	TGTGCCAGCAGACATGACAGGGGCTCCTGGACCGGGGAGCTGTTTTTT	CASRHDRGSWTGELFF
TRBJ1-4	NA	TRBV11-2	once	TGTGCCAGCAGCCCGACAGCAACTAATGAAAAACTGTTTTTT	CASSPTATNEKLFF
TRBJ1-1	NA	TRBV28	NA	TGTGCCAGCAACCAACCGAGGGCTACCCCTGAAGCTTTCTTT	CASNQPRATPEAFF
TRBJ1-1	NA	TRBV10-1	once	TGCGCCAGCAGTGATTCCGGGGTGAACACTGAAGCTTTCTTT	CASSDSGVNTEAFF
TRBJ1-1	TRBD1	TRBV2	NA	TGTGCCAGCACTATTTGGACAGGGGGCACTGAAGCTTTCTTT	CASTIWTGGTEAFF
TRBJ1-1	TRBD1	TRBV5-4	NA	TGTGCCAGCAGCTTCGACAGGGAGACTGAAGCTTTCTTT	CASSFDRETEAFF
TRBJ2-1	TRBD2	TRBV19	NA	TGTGCCAGTAGTATAGCGGCTAGCGGGGGCTCCTACAATGAGCAGTTCTTC	CASSIAASGGSYNEQFF
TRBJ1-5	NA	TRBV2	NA	TGTGCCAGCACAGGGTATAGCAATCAGCCCCAGCATTTT	CASTGYSNQPQHF
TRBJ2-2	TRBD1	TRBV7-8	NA	TGTGCCAGCAGCTTGCGGACAGGGGAAGCCGGGGAGCTGTTTTTT	CASSLRTGEAGELFF
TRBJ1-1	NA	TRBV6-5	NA	TGTGCCAGCAGCCCCCCGAAACTAATGAACACTGAAGCTTTCTTT	CASSPPKLMNTEAFF
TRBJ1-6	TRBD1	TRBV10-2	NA	TGCGCCAGCAGTGGAGGGGGCGCGGCGGGTTATTCACCCCTCCACTTT	CASSGGGAAGYSPLHF
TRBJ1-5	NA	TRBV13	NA	TGTGCCAGCAGCGACAGGACTAGCAATCAGCCCCAGCATTTT	CASSDRTSNQPQHF
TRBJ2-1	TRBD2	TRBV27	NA	TGTGCCAGCAGTCTGAACCCGGGACTAGCGGTAGACAATGAGCAGTTCTTC	CASSLNPGLAVDNEQFF
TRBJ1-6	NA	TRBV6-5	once	TGTGCCAGCAGTAGGCAGCGGGGTCGAAATTCACCCCTCCACTTT	CASSRQRGRNSPLHF
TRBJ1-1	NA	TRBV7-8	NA	TGTGCCAGCAGCCCCGCCGGGACGGGGGTTTTCACTGAAGCTTTCTTT	CASSPAGTGVFTEAFF
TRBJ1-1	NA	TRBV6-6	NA	TGTGCCAGCAGTTACAATCTGGAGGGCACTGAAGCTTTCTTT	CASSYNLEGTEAFF
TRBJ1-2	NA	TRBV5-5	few	TGTGCCAGCAGCCTAGGCCCGGGACATAACTATGGCTACACCTTC	CASSLGPGHNYGYTF
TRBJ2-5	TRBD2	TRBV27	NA	TGTGCCAGCAGTCCCCATGCAGCGGGGGGTCAAGAGACCCAGTACTTC	CASSPHAAGGQETQYF
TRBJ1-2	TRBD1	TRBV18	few	TGTGCCAGCTCGCCGGGACAGGGAGATGGCTACACCTTC	CASSPGQGDGYTF
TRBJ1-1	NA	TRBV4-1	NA	TGCGCCAGCAGCCAAGGCAGCTTGCGGGACACTGAAGCTTTCTTT	CASSQGSLRDTEAFF
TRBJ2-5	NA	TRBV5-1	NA	TGCGCCAGCAGCTTGGGAACAGCCACCCAAGAGACCCAGTACTTC	CASSLGTATQETQYF
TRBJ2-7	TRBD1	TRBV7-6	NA	TGTGCCAGCAGCTCATCCGGGACAGGTGGACGTAGACTATCCTACGAGCAGTACTTC	CASSSSGTGGRRLSYEQYF
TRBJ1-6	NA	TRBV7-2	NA	TGTGCCAGCAGCTTAGTAGCGGAGCCCCAGTCACCCCTCCACTTT	CASSLVAEPQSPLHF
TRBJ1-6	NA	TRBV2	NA	TGTGCCAGCAGTGAGTGGAGCTCCTATAATTCACCCCTCCACTTT	CASSEWSSYNSPLHF
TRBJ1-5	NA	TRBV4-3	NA	TGCGCCAGCAGCCAAGATAGCCAGTTCAATCAGCCCCAGCATTTT	CASSQDSQFNQPQHF
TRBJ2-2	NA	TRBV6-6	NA	TGTGCCAGCAGTTACTCCGTCAGACAAAACACCGGGGAGCTGTTTTTT	CASSYSVRQNTGELFF
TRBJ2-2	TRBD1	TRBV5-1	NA	TGCGCCAGCAGCCGGGGACAGCTGAACACCGGGGAGCTGTTTTTT	CASSRGQLNTGELFF
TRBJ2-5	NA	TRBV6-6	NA	TGTGCCAGCAGTTACCGCACCATAGCACAAGAGACCCAGTACTTC	CASSYRTIAQETQYF
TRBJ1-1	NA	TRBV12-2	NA	TGTGCAAGTCGCTTAGATACACAGGGGTCGAGAGCTTTCTTT	CASRLDTQGSRAFF
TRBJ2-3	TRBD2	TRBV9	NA	TGTGCCAGCAGCGAGAGGGGACTAGCGGCTCCCACAGATACGCAGTATTTT	CASSERGLAAPTDTQYF
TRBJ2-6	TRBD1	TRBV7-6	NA	TGTGCCAGCAGCTCCGGGACAGGGCTCTCTGGGGCCAACGTCCTGACTTTC	CASSSGTGLSGANVLTF
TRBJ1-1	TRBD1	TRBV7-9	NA	TGTGCCAGCAGCTTATCTCCGACAGGGCGCACTGAAGCTTTCTTT	CASSLSPTGRTEAFF
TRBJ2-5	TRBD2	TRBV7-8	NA	TGTGCCAGCAGCTTAGTAGGGCGGGGGAGAGGTTTGGAGACCCAGTACTTC	CASSLVGRGRGLETQYF
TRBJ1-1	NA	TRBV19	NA	TGTGCCAGTAGCTCGACAGGTCTCACTGAAGCTTTCTTT	CASSSTGLTEAFF
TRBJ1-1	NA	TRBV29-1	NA	TGCAGCGGCGTCCGAGTTATGAACACTGAAGCTTTCTTT	CSGVRVMNTEAFF
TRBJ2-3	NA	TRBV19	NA	TGTGCCAGTAGTCAAACCGCCCCGGTAGATACGCAGTATTTT	CASSQTAPVDTQYF
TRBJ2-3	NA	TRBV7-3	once	TGTGCCAGCAGCTTGACAGACGGATCCACAGATACGCAGTATTTT	CASSLTDGSTDTQYF
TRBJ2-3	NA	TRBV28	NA	TGTGCCAGCAGTTCTTTGACTAGATCAGGGGATACGCAGTATTTT	CASSSLTRSGDTQYF
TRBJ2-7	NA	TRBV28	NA	TGTGCCAGCAGACCCTCAAACCGACGGACAGTTTCCTACGAGCAGTACTTC	CASRPSNRRTVSYEQYF
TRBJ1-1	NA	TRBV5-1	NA	TGCGCCAGCAGCTCGAGCAGGGAAGTGAACACTGAAGCTTTCTTT	CASSSSREVNTEAFF
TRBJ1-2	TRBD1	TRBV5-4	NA	TGTGCCAGCAGCTTGCTTGTGACAGGGGGCAACTATGGCTACACCTTC	CASSLLVTGGNYGYTF
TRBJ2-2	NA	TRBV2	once	TGTGCCAGCAGATTAGACAGCTTCGGGGAGCTGTTTTTT	CASRLDSFGELFF
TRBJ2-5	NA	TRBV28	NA	TGTGCCAGCAGCCCTAGGGACACTCAAGAGACCCAGTACTTC	CASSPRDTQETQYF
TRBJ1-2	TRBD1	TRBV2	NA	TGTGCCGGAACCGGGACAGAGATCGATGGCTACACCTTC	CAGTGTEIDGYTF
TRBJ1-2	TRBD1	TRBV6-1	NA	TGTGCCAGCACCGAGGACAGGAGTAACTATGGCTACACCTTC	CASTEDRSNYGYTF
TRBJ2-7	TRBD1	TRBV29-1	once	TGCAGCGTCCAGAGACAGGGCTCCTACGAGCAGTACTTC	CSVQRQGSYEQYF
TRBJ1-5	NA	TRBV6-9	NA	TGTGCCAGCACGTCTGGGCAAAATCAGCCCCAGCATTTT	CASTSGQNQPQHF
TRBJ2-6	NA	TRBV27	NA	TGTGCCAGCAGGACAGTAGCTGGGGCCAACGTCCTGACTTTT	CASRTVAGANVLTF
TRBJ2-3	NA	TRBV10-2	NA	TGCGCCAGCAGTGAGAGCGGCGTTAGCACAGATACGCAGTATTTT	CASSESGVSTDTQYF